These 8 T cell receptor beta chains originate from one sample sequenced in a study of T cells after somatic rescue of genetic block. The table came from immunoSEQ multiplex PCR; TCRdb's copy has only in-frame clones and leaves some out. The sample carries 45,000 to 55,000 clones, 95% to 96% recorded once. Sequenced material: peripheral blood mononuclear cells (PBMCs). These TCRs come from a child under two years old.

The V call is TRBV5-4, the J call TRBJ2-7, with D maybe TRBD2 (6 bases). The CDR3 is 15 amino acids. CDR1 and CDR2 (germline): SGHNT, YYREEE (reference sequence). The V and J ends lost 5 bases and 0 bases respectively, with 15 bases between them. As DNA, the CDR3 is TGTGCCAGCAGTCACCGCACGGGACTCTCCTACGAGCAGTACTTC. Its protein product is CASSHRTGLSYEQYF.

This clone has only one observation. CDR3 bases: TGCGCCAGCAGCTTGTACGGGCCGAGCACAGATACGCAGTATTTT. Translation: CASSLYGPSTDTQYF. The rearrangement uses TRBV5-1 and TRBJ2-3; no clear D gene. The CDR3 is 15 residues long. The germline V and J ends were trimmed by 1 base and 0 bases, with 9 bases remaining between them. CDR1 is SGHRS, CDR2 YFSETQ, per germline. The complete variable domain, with remaining parts taken from reference TRBV5-1 and TRBJ2-3, reads KAGVTQTPRYLIKTRGQQVTLSCSPISGHRSVSWYQQTPGQGLQFLFEYFSETQRNKGNFPGRFSGRQFSNSRSEMNVSTLELGDSALYLCASSLYGPSTDTQYFGPGTRLTVL.

The V call is TRBV30, the J call TRBJ2-1, with D tentatively TRBD1 (5 bases). The CDR3 has 13 residues. Germline assignment: CDR1 GTSNPN and CDR2 SVGIG (reference sequence). Trimming stripped 4 bases from V and 4 bases from J, with 11 bases between. In DNA form, the CDR3 reads TGTGCCTGGAAAGGCAGGGCATACAATGAGCAGTTCTTC. This sequence encodes CAWKGRAYNEQFF. The whole variable domain, filled in from reference TRBV30 and TRBJ2-1, reads SQTIHQWPATLVQPVGSPLSLECTVEGTSNPNLYWYRQAAGRGLQLLFYSVGIGQISSEVPQNLSASRPQDRQFILSSKKLLLSDSGFYLCAWKGRAYNEQFFGPGTRLTVL.

The chain recombines TRBV6-5 with TRBJ1-6; D remains ambiguous. The CDR3 is made up of 15 amino acids. Trimming cost V 2 bases and J 6 bases, with 11 bases left between them. CDR1 MNHEY and CDR2 SVGAGI come from the germline V gene. This chain's CDR3 is CASSYSGVPNSPLHF. In nucleotides, the CDR3 is TGTGCCAGCAGTTACAGCGGCGTACCTAATTCACCCCTCCACTTT.

The V gene is TRBV2, the J gene TRBJ2-5, with 8 nucleotides matching TRBD1. The CDR3 covers 15 residues. Germline lookup yields CDR1 SNHLY and CDR2 FYNNEI. V shed 5 bases and J 5 bases; nucleotides not matched to a gene: 10. The CDR3 sequence: CASSRWQGAWETQYF. In DNA form, the CDR3 reads TGTGCCAGCAGTCGGTGGCAGGGGGCCTGGGAGACCCAGTACTTC.

The chain's CDR3 is CASSHGQGEYEQFF. In nucleotides, the CDR3 is TGCGCCAGCAGCCACGGACAGGGCGAGTATGAGCAGTTCTTC. The chain has TRBV5-1 and TRBJ2-1; 8 bases match TRBD1. Germline-derived CDR1 and CDR2 are SGHRS and YFSETQ. V gave up 4 bases and J gave up 8 bases; unmatched junction bases: 8. The length of the CDR3 is 14 residues.

The chain combines TRBV29-1 with TRBJ2-2, with 7 nucleotides matching TRBD1. V gave up 6 bases and J gave up 2 bases; unmatched junction bases: 3. The CDR3 is 13 amino acids. The germline gives CDR1 SQVTM, CDR2 ANQGSEA. The CDR3 is CSVNRGNTGELFF. The CDR3 nucleotides read TGCAGCGTCAACAGGGGAAACACCGGGGAGCTGTTTTTT.

The rearrangement uses TRBV27 and TRBJ2-3, with D possibly being TRBD1 or TRBD2 (6 bases each). Trimming removed 3 bases from V and 4 bases from J, with 11 bases in between. CDR3 length: 14 amino acids. Per the germline V gene, CDR1 is MNHEY and CDR2 is SMNVEV (reference sequence). The CDR3 loop is CASSFGGRSDTQYF. Written as DNA, the CDR3 is TGTGCCAGCAGTTTCGGGGGCCGGTCAGATACGCAGTATTTT.